This is a list of T cell receptor beta chains from one sample in a study of regulatory T cells in long-lasting Graves disease. Each CDR3 protein gets one entry after TCRdb re-called the multiplex PCR reads with MiXCR. The sample shows about 540,000 distinct CDR3 sequences, 13% of them seen only once. This same sample was also taken into another study, of T cells in Graves' hyperthyroidism and ophthalmopathy.

Sequencing used peripheral blood mononuclear cells (PBMCs), obtained at new diagnosis, from a patient treated with antithyroid drugs. The receptor set was obtained from a man younger than 40 with Graves disease. Both conserved end residues are part of each CDR3. The order of the fields is V gene, D gene, J gene, clone size, CDR3 protein, CDR3 DNA. The D gene is left open where the match is weak. Only part of the rows carry a size: once, few, many, or a class if the clone is expanded.

v_call: TRBV7-9; d_call: NA; j_call: TRBJ1-2; clone_size: few; cdr3_aa: CASTHSMGYTF; cdr3_nt: TGTGCCAGCACACACTCTATGGGCTACACCTTC
v_call: TRBV2; d_call: TRBD2; j_call: TRBJ2-3; clone_size: many; cdr3_aa: CASSRSAGGTLDTQYF; cdr3_nt: TGTGCCAGCAGTAGGAGCGCGGGAGGGACTCTCGATACGCAGTATTTT
v_call: TRBV28; d_call: NA; j_call: TRBJ1-3; clone_size: many; cdr3_aa: CASSSYRGGAGNTIYF; cdr3_nt: TGTGCCAGCAGTTCCTATAGAGGGGGTGCGGGAAACACCATATATTTT
v_call: TRBV10-3; d_call: NA; j_call: TRBJ2-1; clone_size: NA; cdr3_aa: CAISGGQGSYNEQFF; cdr3_nt: TGTGCCATCAGTGGTGGCCAGGGTTCCTACAATGAGCAGTTCTTC
v_call: TRBV20-1; d_call: NA; j_call: TRBJ2-3; clone_size: many; cdr3_aa: CSAREGTDTQYF; cdr3_nt: TGCAGTGCTAGAGAGGGCACAGATACGCAGTATTTT
v_call: TRBV6-1; d_call: TRBD1; j_call: TRBJ2-7; clone_size: NA; cdr3_aa: CASSVGQGVEQYF; cdr3_nt: TGTGCCAGCAGTGTGGGACAGGGTGTCGAGCAGTACTTC
v_call: TRBV11-3; d_call: NA; j_call: TRBJ1-1; clone_size: many; cdr3_aa: CASSLEGETATEAFF; cdr3_nt: TGTGCCAGCAGCTTAGAGGGGGAGACAGCGACTGAAGCTTTCTTT
v_call: TRBV7-2; d_call: NA; j_call: TRBJ2-7; clone_size: NA; cdr3_aa: CASSFRTGGFHEQYF; cdr3_nt: TGTGCCAGCAGCTTTAGGACAGGAGGGTTCCACGAGCAGTACTTC
v_call: TRBV12-3/TRBV12-4; d_call: TRBD1; j_call: TRBJ1-2; clone_size: many; cdr3_aa: CASSPQGPFYGYTF; cdr3_nt: TGTGCCAGCAGCCCACAGGGGCCCTTCTATGGCTACACCTTC
v_call: TRBV11-2; d_call: NA; j_call: TRBJ2-3; clone_size: many; cdr3_aa: CASSLEPRGSTDTQYF; cdr3_nt: TGTGCCAGCAGCTTAGAGCCTAGAGGAAGCACAGATACGCAGTATTTT
v_call: TRBV7-8; d_call: TRBD2; j_call: TRBJ2-1; clone_size: many; cdr3_aa: CASSLGLAGALNEQFF; cdr3_nt: TGTGCCAGCAGCTTAGGACTAGCGGGAGCGCTCAATGAGCAGTTCTTC
v_call: TRBV5-1; d_call: NA; j_call: TRBJ2-3; clone_size: many; cdr3_aa: CASSLGGTYGADTQYF; cdr3_nt: TGCGCCAGCAGCTTGGGAGGGACCTATGGCGCAGATACGCAGTATTTT
v_call: TRBV5-6; d_call: TRBD1; j_call: TRBJ2-2; clone_size: many; cdr3_aa: CASSSTGGGTGELFF; cdr3_nt: TGTGCCAGCAGCTCGACAGGGGGAGGGACCGGGGAGCTGTTTTTT
v_call: TRBV5-1; d_call: TRBD1; j_call: TRBJ1-2; clone_size: many; cdr3_aa: CASSLTDRGYGYTF; cdr3_nt: TGCGCCAGCAGCTTGACGGACAGGGGCTATGGCTACACCTTC
v_call: TRBV11-3; d_call: TRBD2; j_call: TRBJ2-1; clone_size: many; cdr3_aa: CASSLTSGNDNEQFF; cdr3_nt: TGTGCCAGCAGCTTGACTAGCGGGAACGACAATGAGCAGTTCTTC
v_call: TRBV24-1; d_call: TRBD1; j_call: TRBJ1-5; clone_size: NA; cdr3_aa: CATSEGTGATQPQHF; cdr3_nt: TGTGCCACCAGTGAAGGGACAGGGGCGACTCAGCCCCAGCATTTT
v_call: TRBV7-3; d_call: NA; j_call: TRBJ2-3; clone_size: many; cdr3_aa: CASSLIPGAPNTDTQYF; cdr3_nt: TGTGCCAGCAGCTTAATTCCGGGGGCTCCAAACACAGATACGCAGTATTTT
v_call: TRBV7-9; d_call: TRBD2; j_call: TRBJ2-3; clone_size: many; cdr3_aa: CASSLTGGPSDTQYF; cdr3_nt: TGTGCCAGCAGCTTAACGGGAGGGCCGAGTGATACGCAGTATTTT
v_call: TRBV29-1; d_call: TRBD1; j_call: TRBJ1-4; clone_size: NA; cdr3_aa: CSARQGAREKLFF; cdr3_nt: TGCAGCGCACGACAGGGGGCGCGTGAAAAACTGTTTTTT
v_call: TRBV20-1; d_call: NA; j_call: TRBJ2-7; clone_size: many; cdr3_aa: CSARDIAGHEQYF; cdr3_nt: TGCAGTGCCAGGGACATCGCAGGGCACGAGCAGTACTTC
v_call: TRBV29-1; d_call: TRBD1; j_call: TRBJ2-1; clone_size: many; cdr3_aa: CSARQGTYNEQFF; cdr3_nt: TGCAGCGCACGACAGGGAACGTACAATGAGCAGTTCTTC
v_call: TRBV6-1; d_call: TRBD1; j_call: TRBJ1-6; clone_size: few; cdr3_aa: CASSTRDRGRHNSPLHF; cdr3_nt: TGTGCCAGCAGTACCCGGGACAGGGGGCGTCATAATTCACCCCTCCACTTT
v_call: TRBV11-3; d_call: NA; j_call: TRBJ2-1; clone_size: many; cdr3_aa: CASSRGGYYNEQFF; cdr3_nt: TGTGCCAGCAGCCGTGGGGGGTACTACAATGAGCAGTTCTTC